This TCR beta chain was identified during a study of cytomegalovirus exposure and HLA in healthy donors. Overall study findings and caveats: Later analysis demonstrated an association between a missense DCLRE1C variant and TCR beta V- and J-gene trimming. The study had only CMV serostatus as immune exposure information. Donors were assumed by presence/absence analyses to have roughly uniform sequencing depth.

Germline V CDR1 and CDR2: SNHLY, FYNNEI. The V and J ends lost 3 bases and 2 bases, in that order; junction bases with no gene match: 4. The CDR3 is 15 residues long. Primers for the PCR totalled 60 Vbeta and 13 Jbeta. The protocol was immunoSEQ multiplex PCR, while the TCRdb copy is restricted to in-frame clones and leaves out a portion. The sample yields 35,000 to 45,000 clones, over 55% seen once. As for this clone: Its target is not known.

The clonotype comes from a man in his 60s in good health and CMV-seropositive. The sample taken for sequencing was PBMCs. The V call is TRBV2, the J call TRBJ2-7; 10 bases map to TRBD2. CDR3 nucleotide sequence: TGTGCCAGCAGTGAGCCACTAGCGGGAACCTACGAGCAGTACTTC. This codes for CASSEPLAGTYEQYF.